This is a list of T cell receptor beta chains from one sample in a study of Tregs in tolerant kidney transplant recipients. Generated by immunoSEQ multiplex PCR, the TCRdb table keeps only in-frame clones and is missing some. The repertoire holds 8,000 to 9,500 clones, with about 44% as singletons. These receptors have no identified antigens. Sequenced sample: CD4+ T cells from blood cultured with allogeneic cells. The receptor source for this set is a human donor in good health. CDR3s include the opening cysteine and the closing phenylalanine or tryptophan. The D gene is left open where the match is weak. Rows may omit the clone size; those that give it use once, few, many or a size class.

NA,14,TRBV2,NA,TRBJ1-5,TGTGCCAGCAGTGGTCGGGCGGGCAATCAGCCCCAGCATTTT,CASSGRAGNQPQHF
NA,15,TRBV11-3,TRBD1,TRBJ1-2,TGTGCCAGCGCGCCGGTGACAGGGGCTTCTTCTGGCTACACCTTC,CASAPVTGASSGYTF
few,12,TRBV5-6,NA,TRBJ1-1,TGTGCCACCTCTCGGGGGTTACGGCAGGGGAATTTT,CATSRGLRQGNF
NA,13,TRBV9,NA,TRBJ2-6,TGTGCCAGCCGGACCTCTGGGGCCAACGTCCTGACTTTC,CASRTSGANVLTF
NA,17,TRBV7-2,TRBD2,TRBJ2-5,TGTGCCAGCAGTCGAAGCCTAGGACTAGCGGGAGTCGAGACCCAGTACTTC,CASSRSLGLAGVETQYF
few,15,TRBV7-3,NA,TRBJ2-1,TGTGCCAGCAGCTCAGGGGCGACTCGCTACAATGAGCAGTTCTTC,CASSSGATRYNEQFF
NA,15,TRBV6-6,TRBD1,TRBJ1-1,TGTGCCAGCACCAAGGGGGCGGGGCGCTCCACTGAAGCTTTCTTT,CASTKGAGRSTEAFF
NA,13,TRBV30,TRBD1,TRBJ2-7,TGTGCCTCCATGTGGGACAGGGGGTACGAGCAGTACTTC,CASMWDRGYEQYF
NA,12,TRBV2,NA,TRBJ2-3,TGTGCCAGCATCCTAACCACAGATACGCAGTATTTT,CASILTTDTQYF
NA,14,TRBV5-4,NA,TRBJ2-3,TGTGCCAGCAGCCTGGGACAACCTGGGGATACGCAGTATTTT,CASSLGQPGDTQYF
NA,13,TRBV6-1,NA,TRBJ1-1,TGTGCCAGCAGATTCTGGAAGGACACTGAAGCTTTCTTT,CASRFWKDTEAFF
medium-sized,15,TRBV7-2,TRBD2,TRBJ2-7,TGTGCCAGCAGCTTATCGATAGCGGGTTCCTACGAGCAGTACTTC,CASSLSIAGSYEQYF
few,18,TRBV5-1,TRBD1,TRBJ2-3,TGCGCCAGCAGCCGTGGGACAGGGGGCGGCTTTAGCACAGATACGCAGTATTTT,CASSRGTGGGFSTDTQYF
few,14,TRBV7-9,TRBD2,TRBJ2-1,TGTGCCAGCAGAGAAGCGGGAGGGTCGGGGGAGCAGTTCTTC,CASREAGGSGEQFF
few,13,TRBV6-1,NA,TRBJ1-2,TGTGCCAGCGGTAGAGGGAGTATCGATGGCTACACCTTC,CASGRGSIDGYTF
NA,15,TRBV4-2,TRBD2,TRBJ2-3,TGTGCCAGCAGCTCACTAGCGGGGGGCACCGATACGCAGTATTTT,CASSSLAGGTDTQYF
NA,11,TRBV6-1,NA,TRBJ2-3,TGTGCCAGCAGGCGCTCTTATACGCAGTATTTT,CASRRSYTQYF
few,14,TRBV19,TRBD2,TRBJ2-7,TGTGCCAGTTTGGAGGGCGGGAGTTATCGCGAGCAGTACTTC,CASLEGGSYREQYF
NA,15,TRBV5-1,TRBD2,TRBJ2-5,TGCGCCAGCAGCTTGGTTTGGCGGGAGAGGGAGACCCAGTACTTC,CASSLVWRERETQYF
few,16,TRBV29-1,TRBD2,TRBJ2-3,TGCAGCGTTGAAGGGGGACGGAGGGAGGGGACAGATACGCAGTATTTT,CSVEGGRREGTDTQYF
NA,13,TRBV7-2,NA,TRBJ1-2,TGTGCCAGCAGCTTAGACAGGGACGCTGGCTACACCTTC,CASSLDRDAGYTF
NA,17,TRBV19,NA,TRBJ2-3,TGTGCCAGTAGTATCCGAGGGCCCAGGGGGGCCACAGATACGCAGTATTTT,CASSIRGPRGATDTQYF
medium-sized,16,TRBV19,NA,TRBJ1-5,TGTGCCAGTAGAATGGGGGGCAGGCTTAGCAATCAGCCCCAGCATTTT,CASRMGGRLSNQPQHF
medium-sized,14,TRBV9,NA,TRBJ2-2,TGTGCCACCAGGGAGGGGGCGAACACCGGGGAGCTGTTTTTT,CATREGANTGELFF
medium-sized,16,TRBV5-5,TRBD1,TRBJ1-1,TGTGCCAGCAGCTCGAGGACAGGGGAAGCGAACACTGAAGCTTTCTTT,CASSSRTGEANTEAFF